The clone carrying this T cell receptor (beta chain) has ten or more counts. Its antigen is unknown. The data belong to a study of spatial heterogeneity in lung cancer. The time point is: sample taken at primary tumor resection. Sequencing was performed on whole RNA extracted from tumor and nontumor lung tissue, or from frozen PBMC, and the material was left unsorted. 72 TRACERx patients with early, untreated non-small cell lung cancer donated samples. General study findings and limits: At resection, ubiquitous expanded tumor TCRs appeared in blood more than at follow-up.

Unique molecular identifiers, one per molecule, were present on every TCR cDNA molecule. One entry per CDR3 protein, called by TCRdb with MiXCR from the 5' RACE reads. The sample has tens of thousands of distinct CDR3 sequences; about 9.4% are singletons. The sample here was PBMCs, taken at surgery. This sequence was found in a male donor with early-stage non-small cell lung cancer.

In DNA, the CDR3 is TGTGCCAGCAGTGTTAGCGGACCCTACAATGAGCAGTTCTTC. Residues: CASSVSGPYNEQFF. V is TRBV2 and J is TRBJ2-1, with D tentatively TRBD2 (6 bases). CDR1 and CDR2 (germline): SNHLY, FYNNEI. Trimming removed 4 bases at V and 2 bases at J, with 9 bases between. The CDR3 runs 14 residues.